These 2 T cell receptor beta chains came from one sample sequenced in a study of cytomegalovirus exposure and HLA in healthy donors. The study ran its PCR with 60 Vbeta and 13 Jbeta primers. Using immunoSEQ multiplex PCR, the repertoire was profiled, and TCRdb retains in-frame clones only, with some absent. The sample records 120,000 to 150,000 clones, roughly two thirds being singletons. The source material was PBMCs. All receptors come from a human donor in good health.

The genes are TRBV30 and TRBJ2-1, with D possibly being TRBD1 (5 bases). Per the germline V gene, CDR1 is GTSNPN and CDR2 is SVGIG (reference sequence). V was cut by 3 bases and J by 6 bases, with 12 bases left in between. This CDR3 comprises 13 residues. The CDR3 protein is CAWSGSRVNEQFF. CDR3 nucleotide sequence: TGTGCCTGGAGCGGCTCCAGGGTCAATGAGCAGTTCTTC.

V is TRBV6-6 and J is TRBJ1-5; D possibly corresponds to TRBD1 (6 bases). V was cut by 4 bases and J by 0 bases, with 13 bases left in between. This CDR3 spans 16 amino acids. Looked up from germline, CDR1 is MNHNY and CDR2 is SVGAGI (reference sequence). The CDR3 here is CASSSGQIRSNQPQHF. The CDR3 coding sequence is TGTGCCAGCAGTTCCGGACAGATTCGTAGCAATCAGCCCCAGCATTTT.